This T cell receptor (beta chain) derives from a study of CD8 T cell repertoires and HIV-1 epitope variants. Produced via immunoSEQ multiplex PCR; TCRdb's table is partial and in-frame only. The data show about 5,000 clones, roughly 60% seen once. CDR3 length: 16 amino acids. The germline gives CDR1 MNHEY, CDR2 SMNVEV (reference sequence). V trimming: 5 bases; J trimming: 0 bases; junction bases outside the gene matches: 5. The sample holds one count of this clone. Its antigen is unidentified. V is TRBV27 and J is TRBJ2-7; TRBD2 matches 12 bases. This clonotype originated in a male donor with HIV. Sequencing was done on a sample of cultured CD8+ T cells derived from PBMCs. The CDR3 nucleotides read TGTGCCAGCAGTCCGTCGGGACTAGCGGGCTCCTACGAGCAGTACTTC. The encoded protein is CASSPSGLAGSYEQYF.